One and the same sample provided the 2 T cell receptor beta chains below, sequenced in a study of T cells after posttransplantation cyclophosphamide. A marrow graft followed busulfan-fludarabine conditioning, with cyclophosphamide on days +3 and +4. Assay: immunoSEQ multiplex PCR; the TCRdb copy retains only in-frame clones and omits some. The sample holds around 7,700 clones, and no clone turns up only once. Sequenced here: PBMCs, sampled 94 days after allogeneic stem cell transplant with posttransplant cyclophosphamide. Receptors were obtained from a female patient over 55 who received an allogeneic stem cell transplant from an unrelated donor, was CMV-positive, and had acute GVHD only. A subset of T cells may come from the graft donor.

This clone was seen at least ten times. The chain is built from TRBV19 and TRBJ1-5, with 8 bases matching TRBD1. Germline CDR1 and CDR2: LNHDA and SQIVND (reference sequence). The CDR3 contains 15 residues. J was trimmed by 2 bases and V by 7 bases; bases with no gene match: 7. CDR3 in amino acids: CASNPDRDGNQPQHF. The CDR3 DNA sequence: TGTGCCAGTAATCCGGACAGGGATGGCAATCAGCCCCAGCATTTT.

Ten or more counts support this clone. J is TRBJ2-7 and V is TRBV19; 7 bases map to TRBD1. CDR1 and CDR2 (germline): LNHDA, SQIVND (reference sequence). The V segment lost 5 bases and the J segment 2 bases; nucleotides outside the gene matches: 6. This CDR3 spans 14 amino acids. The CDR3 reads CASSPDRETYEQYF. CDR3 bases: TGTGCCAGTAGTCCCGACAGGGAGACCTACGAGCAGTACTTC.